The 31 T cell receptor beta chains listed next were all sequenced from one sample in a study of shared clonotypes between healthy human individuals. Clones were read by immunoSEQ multiplex PCR, and TCRdb kept only the in-frame ones, dropping some. Of under 200,000 clones listed, 90% to 95% were seen once; the top ten hold about 0.07%. Sequencing was carried out using naive CD4+ T cells sorted from blood. Noted subset: CD45RA+ positively selected. These receptors all stem from a woman aged 25 to 39 in good health.

The chain carries TRBV6-6 and TRBJ2-7; tentatively, D is TRBD2 (6 bases). Germline CDR1 and CDR2: MNHNY and SVGAGI (reference sequence). This CDR3 has 14 amino acids. V shed 6 bases and J shed 4 bases, with 16 bases lying between them. As DNA, the CDR3 is TGTGCCAGCAGGGTAGGGTCCGGAGGGTACGAGCAGTACTTC. This codes for CASRVGSGGYEQYF.

The chain carries TRBV11-2 and TRBJ2-1; tentatively, D is TRBD2 (5 bases). Germline CDR1 reads SGHAT; CDR2 reads FQNNGV. The CDR3 is made up of 12 amino acids. The V end was cut by 6 bases, the J end by 7 bases, with 10 bases between. In DNA, the CDR3 is TGTGCCAGCAGTTTCCAGCGGAATGAGCAGTTCTTC. Translation gives CASSFQRNEQFF.

The chain carries TRBV7-9 and TRBJ1-5, with 7 positions matching TRBD1. The CDR3 runs 14 residues. Germline V gives CDR1 SEHNR, CDR2 FQNEAQ (reference sequence). V lost 6 bases, J lost 4 bases, and 6 bases stayed unmatched. CDR3 nucleotides: TGTGCCAGCAGTTTCCAGGGGGTAAATCAGCCCCAGCATTTT. Translation gives CASSFQGVNQPQHF.

The chain uses TRBV19 and TRBJ1-2, with D unresolved. The CDR3 totals 13 residues. V dropped 10 bases and J dropped 5 bases, with 17 bases sitting between them. CDR1 and CDR2 (germline): LNHDA, SQIVND (reference sequence). The CDR3 region has the DNA TGTGCCACTCAACCGGGTGGCCTATATGGCTACACCTTC. Amino acids: CATQPGGLYGYTF.

The V call is TRBV5-1, the J call TRBJ2-1; 9 bases agree with TRBD1. This CDR3 is 14 amino acids long. With 0 bases clipped from V and 8 bases from J, the junction kept 3 bases outside the gene matches. CDR1 SGHRS and CDR2 YFSETQ come from the germline V gene. CDR3: CASSLGDRVHEQFF. The CDR3 coding sequence is TGCGCCAGCAGCTTGGGGGACAGGGTCCATGAGCAGTTCTTC.

The V and J genes are TRBV4-1 and TRBJ2-7; D is undetermined. The CDR3 is 14 residues long. The V gene lost 1 base and the J gene lost 0 bases, with 7 bases spanning the gap. Germline V lookup: CDR1 MGHRA, CDR2 YSYEKL. The CDR3 DNA reads TGCGCCAGCAGCCAAGGGACGGTCTCCTACGAGCAGTACTTC. It codes for CASSQGTVSYEQYF.

V and J are TRBV7-8 and TRBJ2-3, with a weak D call TRBD2 (6 bases). The CDR3 covers 17 residues. Trimming took 3 bases from V and 6 from J, leaving 22 bases between them. Germline V gene data show CDR1 as SGHVS and CDR2 as FQNEAQ. CDR3 in DNA: TGTGCCAGCAGCTTTTATACCGGGACTTTCTGGGGGGATACGCAGTATTTT. It specifies CASSFYTGTFWGDTQYF. The full variable domain, completed using reference TRBV7-8 and TRBJ2-3, is GAGVSQSPRYKVAKRGQDVALRCDPISGHVSLFWYQQALGQGPEFLTYFQNEAQLDKSGLPSDRFFAERPEGSVSTLKIQRTQQEDSAVYLCASSFYTGTFWGDTQYFGPGTRLTVL.

The chain has TRBV6-4 and TRBJ1-1, with TRBD1 matching over 8 bases. J lost 4 bases, V lost 4 bases, and 2 bases had no gene match. The CDR3 consists of 13 residues. Germline CDR1 and CDR2: MRHNA and SNTAGT. CDR3 amino acids: CASSVDRGTEAFF. The DNA for the CDR3 is TGTGCCAGCAGTGTCGACAGGGGCACTGAAGCTTTCTTT.

This chain joins TRBV9 and TRBJ1-2; no clear D gene. Germline CDR1 is SGDLS and CDR2 is YYNGEE. The V end was cut by 5 bases, the J end by 8 bases, with 13 bases between. The CDR3 consists of 12 residues. The CDR3 sequence: CASSPLVFGYTF. The CDR3 DNA reads TGTGCCAGCAGTCCCCTTGTGTTCGGCTACACCTTC.

The sample holds one count of this clone. The chain is built from TRBV5-1 and TRBJ1-1, with D tentatively TRBD1 (6 bases). Trimming took 0 bases from V and 1 from J, leaving 10 bases between them. Germline lookup yields CDR1 SGHRS and CDR2 YFSETQ. The CDR3 loop spans 15 amino acids. The CDR3 DNA follows: TGCGCCAGCAGCTTGGGTGTAGGGGGGAACACTGAAGCTTTCTTT. This translates into CASSLGVGGNTEAFF.

V gene TRBV28 combines with J gene TRBJ2-2; no firm D call. The CDR3 spans 15 residues. Germline values: CDR1 MDHEN, CDR2 SYDVKM. V lost 5 bases to trimming and J lost 5 bases, with 15 bases between them. The CDR3 sequence: CASSTGPRGTGELFF. The CDR3 DNA sequence: TGTGCCAGCAGTACCGGCCCTCGCGGAACCGGGGAGCTGTTTTTT.

This chain links TRBV18 with TRBJ2-3; D remains unclear. The CDR3 sequence is 14 residues long. V gave up 0 bases and J gave up 4 bases, with 8 bases separating them. CDR1 and CDR2 from the germline V gene are KGHSH and LQKENI. The CDR3 bases are TGTGCCAGCTCACCACCGGGAACCGCAGATACGCAGTATTTT. Translating it yields CASSPPGTADTQYF.

J is TRBJ2-7 and V is TRBV19; TRBD2 is a possible D gene (5 bases). The ends were cut back, 6 bases at V and 4 bases at J, with 19 bases in the middle. This CDR3 region has 15 residues. Germline CDR1 is LNHDA and CDR2 is SQIVND (reference sequence). The DNA of the CDR3 is TGTGCCAGTAGGAGACGGATACGAGGGTCGTACGAGCAGTACTTC. Protein product: CASRRRIRGSYEQYF.

This clone has more than one count but fewer than ten. The chain combines TRBV19 with TRBJ2-7; possible D gene TRBD1, 5 bases. Germline assignment: CDR1 LNHDA and CDR2 SQIVND (reference sequence). The germline V and J ends were trimmed by 1 base and 3 bases, with 7 bases remaining between them. CDR3 length equals 13 residues. CDR3 sequence (DNA): TGTGCCAGTAGTATAGGACAGATCTACGAGCAGTACTTC. Amino acid sequence: CASSIGQIYEQYF.

The rearrangement uses TRBV28 and TRBJ2-5; 7 positions match TRBD1. V trimming: 2 bases; J trimming: 5 bases; junction bases outside the gene matches: 5. The germline V gene encodes CDR1 MDHEN and CDR2 SYDVKM. The CDR3 contains 14 residues. The CDR3 sequence is CASSLGTERETQYF. CDR3 DNA: TGTGCCAGCAGTTTAGGGACAGAACGGGAGACCCAGTACTTC.

V is TRBV28 and J is TRBJ1-1; no reliable D call. V lost 9 bases and J lost 2, with 16 bases in between. The CDR3 sequence is 14 residues long. Germline assignment: CDR1 MDHEN and CDR2 SYDVKM. For the CDR3, the DNA is TGTGCCAGTCCGAGCCCGCCAAGTAACACTGAAGCTTTCTTT. Amino acid sequence: CASPSPPSNTEAFF.

This rearrangement joins TRBV29-1 to TRBJ2-5; D gene uncertain. V lost 4 bases and J 5 bases, leaving 11 bases between the germline ends. The CDR3 length is 12 residues. Germline V gene sequence: CDR1 SQVTM, CDR2 ANQGSEA. The CDR3 reads CSVGGGSETQYF. For the CDR3, the DNA is TGCAGCGTTGGCGGTGGCTCGGAGACCCAGTACTTC. Full variable domain (rest looked up from reference TRBV29-1 and TRBJ2-5): SAVISQKPSRDICQRGTSLTIQCQVDSQVTMMFWYRQQPGQSLTLIATANQGSEATYESGFVIDKFPISRPNLTFSTLTVSNMSPEDSSIYLCSVGGGSETQYFGPGTRLLVL.

The chain carries TRBV29-1 and TRBJ2-1; D is tentatively TRBD1 or TRBD2 (6 bases each). This CDR3 contains 12 residues. Per germline, CDR1 SQVTM and CDR2 ANQGSEA. Trimming left V 5 bases short and J 10 bases short, with 15 bases between. CDR3 residues: CSVPGGPMEQFF. CDR3 coding DNA: TGCAGCGTTCCCGGGGGCCCCATGGAGCAGTTCTTC.

The rearrangement links TRBV28 to TRBJ1-1; D remains unclear. Germline-derived CDR1 and CDR2 are MDHEN and SYDVKM. This CDR3 spans 14 amino acids. Trimming cost V 2 bases and J 2 bases, with 9 bases left between them. In nucleotides, the CDR3 is TGTGCCAGCAGTTTAACCCGGCAAAACACTGAAGCTTTCTTT. Translated, it gives CASSLTRQNTEAFF.

The chain uses TRBV28 and TRBJ2-7; D gene unclear. The germline V and J ends were trimmed by 4 bases and 3 bases, with 7 bases remaining between them. Germline CDR1 MDHEN, CDR2 SYDVKM. There are 12 residues in the CDR3. CDR3 nucleotide sequence: TGTGCCAGCAGTTCCAGAGTCTACGAGCAGTACTTC. It encodes CASSSRVYEQYF.

The rearrangement uses TRBV14 and TRBJ2-3; 9 bases match TRBD2. The CDR3 loop spans 19 amino acids. The V gene end was trimmed by 4 bases and the J gene end by 1 base; junction bases not matched to a gene: 15. CDR1 SGHDN and CDR2 FVKESK come from the germline V gene. CDR3 coding DNA: TGTGCCAGCAGCCCCTACCCCCGCGGGAGGGCCTTCGGCACAGATACGCAGTATTTT. It translates to CASSPYPRGRAFGTDTQYF.

The chain couples TRBV28 to TRBJ2-5; weak D call: TRBD2 (5 bases). Germline values: CDR1 MDHEN, CDR2 SYDVKM. The CDR3 spans 12 residues. Trimming took off 5 bases at V and 2 bases at J, with 6 bases between the two ends. This chain's CDR3 is CASSSGQETQYF. CDR3 sequence (DNA): TGTGCCAGCAGTAGCGGACAAGAGACCCAGTACTTC.

This clone was seen a single time. This chain links TRBV25-1 with TRBJ2-1, with 7 bases aligning to TRBD2. This CDR3 has 16 residues. V was pared by 7 bases and J by 0 bases, with 9 bases of the junction left unmatched. The germline gives CDR1 MGHDK, CDR2 SYGVNS. CDR3 DNA sequence: TGTGCCAGCACGAAGGGCCGCGGGAGCTCCTACAATGAGCAGTTCTTC. This encodes CASTKGRGSSYNEQFF.

The chain has TRBV30 and TRBJ2-7; maybe TRBD2 (6 bases). CDR3 size: 17 residues. CDR1 is GTSNPN, CDR2 SVGIG, per germline (reference sequence). V was cut by 2 bases and J by 2 bases, with 22 bases left in between. The DNA for the CDR3 is TGTGCCTGGAGTTTCCGGACAACGTTCGGGGGTACCTACGAGCAGTACTTC. Its protein is CAWSFRTTFGGTYEQYF.

The CDR3 sequence is CASSLGPLGQPQHF. CDR3 sequence (DNA): TGCGCCAGCAGCCTAGGACCCCTCGGCCAGCCCCAGCATTTT. The chain employs TRBV5-1 and TRBJ1-5; D uncertain. Germline V CDR1 and CDR2: SGHRS, YFSETQ. V was cut by 4 bases and J by 7 bases, with 15 bases left in between. The CDR3 contains 14 residues.

The chain links TRBV5-4 to TRBJ2-7; 8 positions agree with TRBD1. Germline assignment: CDR1 SGHNT and CDR2 YYREEE (reference sequence). CDR3 size: 16 residues. Losses at the gene ends were 1 base for V and 6 bases for J; bases not matched to a gene: 12. The DNA of the CDR3 is TGTGCCAGCAGCTTGTCCCAGGGGGCTTATCCGGGCGAGCAGTACTTC. It codes for CASSLSQGAYPGEQYF.

This clone was recorded once. The chain is built from TRBV18 and TRBJ1-1; possibly TRBD1 for D (5 bases). This CDR3 has 16 amino acids. Germline assignment: CDR1 KGHSH and CDR2 LQKENI. V was shortened by 1 base and J by 6 bases, with 18 bases between the two germline ends. The CDR3 sequence: CASSPRRGLGTPEAFF. Here the CDR3 DNA reads TGTGCCAGCTCACCACGTCGGGGCCTCGGAACCCCTGAAGCTTTCTTT. Looking up the rest from reference TRBV18 and TRBJ1-1 gives the full variable domain: NAGVMQNPRHLVRRRGQEARLRCSPMKGHSHVYWYRQLPEEGLKFMVYLQKENIIDESGMPKERFSAEFPKEGPSILRIQQVVRGDSAAYFCASSPRRGLGTPEAFFGQGTRLTVV.

This rearrangement joins TRBV12-5 to TRBJ2-1; TRBD2 matches 14 bases. The J segment lost 7 bases and the V segment lost 7 bases, leaving 6 bases of the junction unmatched. Germline CDR1 LGHNT, CDR2 FRNRAP. The CDR3 runs 15 residues. The CDR3 loop is CASAQGLAGANEQFF. The DNA for the CDR3 is TGTGCTAGTGCCCAGGGACTAGCGGGAGCGAATGAGCAGTTCTTC.

The chain carries TRBV5-1 and TRBJ2-1; 9 bases are shared with TRBD2. This CDR3 has 17 amino acids. Germline CDR1 SGHRS, CDR2 YFSETQ. The junction had 5 bases not matched to a gene; V was cut back by 0 bases and J by 1 base. The CDR3 loop is CASSLDASGASYNEQFF. CDR3 coding DNA: TGCGCCAGCAGCTTGGATGCTAGCGGGGCTTCCTACAATGAGCAGTTCTTC.

The chain recombines TRBV10-3 with TRBJ2-7, with D uncertain. The CDR3 is 13 amino acids. V shed 2 bases and J shed 3 bases, with 8 bases lying between them. CDR1 is ENHRY and CDR2 is SYGVKD in the germline V gene. The CDR3 nucleotides read TGTGCCATCAGTGAGCTACTTCACTACGAGCAGTACTTC. Translating gives CAISELLHYEQYF.

This chain links TRBV5-1 with TRBJ2-7; D not certain. Germline V gene data show CDR1 as SGHRS and CDR2 as YFSETQ. The V end was cut by 4 bases, the J end by 2 bases, with 10 bases between. The CDR3 has 13 amino acids. The CDR3 protein is CASSKDGPYEQYF. CDR3 coding DNA: TGCGCCAGCAGCAAGGACGGTCCCTACGAGCAGTACTTC.